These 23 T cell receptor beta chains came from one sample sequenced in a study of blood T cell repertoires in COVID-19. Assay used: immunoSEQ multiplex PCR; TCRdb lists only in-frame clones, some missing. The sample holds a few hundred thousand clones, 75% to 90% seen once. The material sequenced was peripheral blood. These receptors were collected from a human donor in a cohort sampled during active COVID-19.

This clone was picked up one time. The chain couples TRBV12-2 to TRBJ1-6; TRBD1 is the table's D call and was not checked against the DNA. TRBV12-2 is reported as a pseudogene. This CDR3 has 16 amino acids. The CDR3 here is CASRRQWSSYNSPLHF. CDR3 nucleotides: TGTGCAAGTCGCCGACAGTGGAGCTCCTATAATTCACCCCTCCACTTT.

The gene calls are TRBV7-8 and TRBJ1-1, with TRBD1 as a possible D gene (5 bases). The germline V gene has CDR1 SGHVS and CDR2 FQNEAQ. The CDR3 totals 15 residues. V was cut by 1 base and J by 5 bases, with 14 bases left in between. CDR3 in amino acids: CASSLGAAGGTEAFF. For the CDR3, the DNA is TGTGCCAGCAGCTTAGGCGCCGCCGGGGGGACTGAAGCTTTCTTT. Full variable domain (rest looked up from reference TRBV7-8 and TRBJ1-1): GAGVSQSPRYKVAKRGQDVALRCDPISGHVSLFWYQQALGQGPEFLTYFQNEAQLDKSGLPSDRFFAERPEGSVSTLKIQRTQQEDSAVYLCASSLGAAGGTEAFFGQGTRLTVV.

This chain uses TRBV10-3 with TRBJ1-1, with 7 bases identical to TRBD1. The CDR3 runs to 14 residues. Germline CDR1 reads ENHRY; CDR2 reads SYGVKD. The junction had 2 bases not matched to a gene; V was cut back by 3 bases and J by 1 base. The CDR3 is CAISEGQANTEAFF. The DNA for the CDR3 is TGTGCCATCAGTGAAGGACAGGCGAACACTGAAGCTTTCTTT.

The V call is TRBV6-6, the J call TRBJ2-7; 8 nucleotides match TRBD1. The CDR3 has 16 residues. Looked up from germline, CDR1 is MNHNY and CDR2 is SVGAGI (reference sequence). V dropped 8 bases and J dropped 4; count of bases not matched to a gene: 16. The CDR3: CASESPQGQGLYEQYF. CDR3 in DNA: TGTGCCAGCGAATCCCCCCAAGGACAGGGATTATACGAGCAGTACTTC.

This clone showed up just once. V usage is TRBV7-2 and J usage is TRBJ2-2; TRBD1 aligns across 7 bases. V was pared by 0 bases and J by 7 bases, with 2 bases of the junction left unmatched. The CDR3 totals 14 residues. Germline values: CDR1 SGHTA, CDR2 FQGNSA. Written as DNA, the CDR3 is TGTGCCAGCAGCTTAGCCCAGGGGGTCGGGGAGCTGTTTTTT. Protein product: CASSLAQGVGELFF.

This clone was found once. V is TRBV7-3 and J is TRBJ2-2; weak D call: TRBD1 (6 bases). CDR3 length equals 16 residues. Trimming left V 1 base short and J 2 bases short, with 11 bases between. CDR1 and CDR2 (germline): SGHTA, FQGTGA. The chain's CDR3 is CASSLMRGYNTGELFF. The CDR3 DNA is TGTGCCAGCAGCTTAATGAGGGGGTATAACACCGGGGAGCTGTTTTTT. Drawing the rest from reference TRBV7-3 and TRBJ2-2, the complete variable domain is GAGVSQTPSNKVTEKGKYVELRCDPISGHTALYWYRQSLGQGPEFLIYFQGTGAADDSGLPNDRFFAVRPEGSVSTLKIQRTERGDSAVYLCASSLMRGYNTGELFFGEGSRLTVL.

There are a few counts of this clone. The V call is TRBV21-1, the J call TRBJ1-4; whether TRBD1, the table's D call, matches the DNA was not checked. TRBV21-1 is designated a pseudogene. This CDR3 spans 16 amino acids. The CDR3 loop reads CASSSRGHPRNEKLFF. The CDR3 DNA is TGTGCCAGCAGCTCGAGGGGACATCCCCGGAATGAAAAACTGTTTTTT.

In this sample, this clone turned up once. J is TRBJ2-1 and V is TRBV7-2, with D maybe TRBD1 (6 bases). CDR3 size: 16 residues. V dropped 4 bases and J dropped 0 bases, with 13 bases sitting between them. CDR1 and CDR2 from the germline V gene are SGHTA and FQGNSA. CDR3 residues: CASSSGGQPSYNEQFF. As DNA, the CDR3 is TGTGCCAGCAGCTCCGGCGGACAGCCCTCCTACAATGAGCAGTTCTTC.

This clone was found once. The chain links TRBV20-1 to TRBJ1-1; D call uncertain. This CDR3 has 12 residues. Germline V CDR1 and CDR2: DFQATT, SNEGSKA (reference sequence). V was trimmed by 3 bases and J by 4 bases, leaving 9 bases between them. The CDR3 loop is CSASSGVTEAFF. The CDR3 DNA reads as TGCAGTGCTAGTTCCGGGGTCACTGAAGCTTTCTTT.

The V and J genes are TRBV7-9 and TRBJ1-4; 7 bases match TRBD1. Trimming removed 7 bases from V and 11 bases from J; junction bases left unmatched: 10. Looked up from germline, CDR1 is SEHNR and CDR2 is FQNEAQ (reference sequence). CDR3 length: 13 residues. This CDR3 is CASKGGPQGKLFF. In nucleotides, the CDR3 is TGTGCCAGCAAAGGGGGCCCTCAGGGTAAACTGTTTTTT.

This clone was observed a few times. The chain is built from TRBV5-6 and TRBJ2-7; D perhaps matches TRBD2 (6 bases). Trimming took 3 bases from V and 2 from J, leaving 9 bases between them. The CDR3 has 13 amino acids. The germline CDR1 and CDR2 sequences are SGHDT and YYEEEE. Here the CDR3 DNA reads TGTGCCAGCAGCTCGGGACTCACCTACGAGCAGTACTTC. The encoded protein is CASSSGLTYEQYF.

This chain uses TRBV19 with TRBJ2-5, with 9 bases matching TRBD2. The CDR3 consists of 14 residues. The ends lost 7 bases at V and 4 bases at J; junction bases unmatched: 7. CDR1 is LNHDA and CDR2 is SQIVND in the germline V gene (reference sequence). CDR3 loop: CASMDSGSRETQYF. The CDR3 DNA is TGTGCCAGTATGGATAGCGGGAGCAGAGAGACCCAGTACTTC.

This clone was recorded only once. CDR3: CASSQEGGGRTGELFF. In nucleotides, the CDR3 is TGTGCCAGCAGCCAAGAAGGAGGCGGGAGGACCGGGGAGCTGTTTTTT. The chain couples TRBV3-1 (or the pseudogene TRBV3-2) to TRBJ2-2; the match to TRBD2 covers 8 bases. The CDR3 extends over 16 amino acids. Germline CDR1 is LGHDT and CDR2 is YNNKEL (reference sequence). J gave up 5 bases and V 0 bases, and 5 bases lay outside the gene matches.

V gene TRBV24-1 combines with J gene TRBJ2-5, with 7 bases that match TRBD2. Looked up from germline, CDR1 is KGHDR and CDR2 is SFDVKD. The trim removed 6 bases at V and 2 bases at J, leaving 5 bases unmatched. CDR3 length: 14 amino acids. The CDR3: CATSRTAGQETQYF. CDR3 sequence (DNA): TGTGCCACCAGTCGAACAGCGGGGCAAGAGACCCAGTACTTC.

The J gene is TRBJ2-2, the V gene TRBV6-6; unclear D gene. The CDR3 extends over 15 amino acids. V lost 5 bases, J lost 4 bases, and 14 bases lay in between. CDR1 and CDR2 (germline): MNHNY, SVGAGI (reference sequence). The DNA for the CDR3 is TGTGCCAGCAGTCACCGACTGTCTCTCACCGGGGAGCTGTTTTTT. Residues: CASSHRLSLTGELFF.

The CDR3 loop is CASSSTGLPNYGYTF. CDR3 DNA sequence: TGTGCCAGCAGTTCGACAGGGCTCCCGAACTATGGCTACACCTTC. The chain couples TRBV6-5 to TRBJ1-2; the match to TRBD1 covers 7 bases. The CDR3 extends over 15 amino acids. V lost 4 bases, J lost 2 bases, and 7 bases stayed unmatched. Germline CDR1 is MNHEY and CDR2 is SVGAGI.

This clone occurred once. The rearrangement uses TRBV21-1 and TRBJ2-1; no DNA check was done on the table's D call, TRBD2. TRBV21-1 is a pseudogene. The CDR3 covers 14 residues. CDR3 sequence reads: CASSDSGTSNEQFF. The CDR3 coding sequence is TGTGCCAGCAGCGACTCCGGGACTAGCAATGAGCAGTTCTTC.

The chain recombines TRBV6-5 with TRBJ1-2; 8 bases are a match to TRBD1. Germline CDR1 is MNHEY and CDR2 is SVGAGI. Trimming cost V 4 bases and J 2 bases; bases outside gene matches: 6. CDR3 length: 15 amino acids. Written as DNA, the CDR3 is TGTGCCAGCAGTTCGAGCAGGGGGCTGAACTATGGCTACACCTTC. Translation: CASSSSRGLNYGYTF.

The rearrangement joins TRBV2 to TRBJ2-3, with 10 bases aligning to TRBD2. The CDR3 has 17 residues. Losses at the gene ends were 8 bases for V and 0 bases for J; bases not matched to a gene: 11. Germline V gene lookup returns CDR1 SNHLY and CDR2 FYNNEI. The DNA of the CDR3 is TGTGCCAGCCGATCTAGCGGGAGAGGGTCTAGCACAGATACGCAGTATTTT. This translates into CASRSSGRGSSTDTQYF.

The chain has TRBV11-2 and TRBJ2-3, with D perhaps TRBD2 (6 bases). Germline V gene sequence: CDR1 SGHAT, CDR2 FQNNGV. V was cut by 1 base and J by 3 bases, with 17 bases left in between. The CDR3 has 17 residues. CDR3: CASSLVKGGIGTDTQYF. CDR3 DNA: TGTGCCAGCAGCTTAGTAAAAGGCGGGATAGGTACAGATACGCAGTATTTT.

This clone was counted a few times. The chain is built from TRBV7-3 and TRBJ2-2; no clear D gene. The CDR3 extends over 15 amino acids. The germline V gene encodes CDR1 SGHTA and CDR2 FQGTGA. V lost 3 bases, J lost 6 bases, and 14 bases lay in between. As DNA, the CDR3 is TGTGCCAGCAGCTTTGGGCAGGTTAAGGCCGGGGAGCTGTTTTTT. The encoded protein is CASSFGQVKAGELFF. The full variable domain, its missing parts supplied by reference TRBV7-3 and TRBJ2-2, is GAGVSQTPSNKVTEKGKYVELRCDPISGHTALYWYRQSLGQGPEFLIYFQGTGAADDSGLPNDRFFAVRPEGSVSTLKIQRTERGDSAVYLCASSFGQVKAGELFFGEGSRLTVL.

CDR3 region: CASSQGTGNYEQYF. DNA of the CDR3: TGCGCCAGCAGCCAAGGGACAGGAAATTACGAGCAGTACTTC. The chain combines TRBV4-3 with TRBJ2-7; TRBD1 matches at 7 bases. Germline loops: CDR1 LGHNA, CDR2 YSLEER. The CDR3 extends over 14 amino acids. The ends lost 1 base at V and 4 bases at J; junction bases unmatched: 4.

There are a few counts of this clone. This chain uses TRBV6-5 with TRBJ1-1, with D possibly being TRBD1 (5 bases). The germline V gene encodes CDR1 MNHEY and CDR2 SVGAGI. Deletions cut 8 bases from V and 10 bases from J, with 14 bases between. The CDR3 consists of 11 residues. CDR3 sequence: CASWGAGSAFF. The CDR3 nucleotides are TGTGCCAGCTGGGGCGCGGGATCAGCTTTCTTT.